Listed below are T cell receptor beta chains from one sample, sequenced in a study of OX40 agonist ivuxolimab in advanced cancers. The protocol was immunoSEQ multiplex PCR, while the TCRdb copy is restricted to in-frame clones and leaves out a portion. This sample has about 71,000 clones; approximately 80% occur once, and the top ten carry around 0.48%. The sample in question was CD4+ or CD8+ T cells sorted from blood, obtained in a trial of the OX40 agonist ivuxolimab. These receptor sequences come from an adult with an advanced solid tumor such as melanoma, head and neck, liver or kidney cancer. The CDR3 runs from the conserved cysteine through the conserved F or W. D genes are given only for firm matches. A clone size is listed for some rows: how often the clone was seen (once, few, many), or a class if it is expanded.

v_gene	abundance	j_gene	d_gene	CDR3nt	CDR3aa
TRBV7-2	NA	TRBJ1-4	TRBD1	TGTGCCAGCAGCTTACGGACAGGGAATGAAAAACTGTTTTTT	CASSLRTGNEKLFF
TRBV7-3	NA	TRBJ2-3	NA	TGTGCCAGCAGCTTAAGGGCTCCCCCCCTGAGCACAGATACGCAGTATTTT	CASSLRAPPLSTDTQYF
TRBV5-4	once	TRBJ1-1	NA	TGTGCCAGCAGCTTGTTTCTGGGGATTGTGAACACTGAAGCTTTCTTT	CASSLFLGIVNTEAFF
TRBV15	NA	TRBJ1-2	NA	TGTGCCACCAGCAGAGGGTCCGGGCAGTTCTATGGCTACACCTTC	CATSRGSGQFYGYTF
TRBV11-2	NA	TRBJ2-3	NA	TGTGCCAGCAGCTTAGACACAGATACGCAGTATTTT	CASSLDTDTQYF
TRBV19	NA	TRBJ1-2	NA	TGTGCCAGTACCCCCTCCGACAGCCATGGCTACACCTTC	CASTPSDSHGYTF
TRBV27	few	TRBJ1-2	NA	TGTGCCAGCAGAGAACAGGACCGGAACTATGGCTACACCTTC	CASREQDRNYGYTF
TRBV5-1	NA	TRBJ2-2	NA	TGCGCCAGCAGCTTGGGGACTACGTCGAACACCGGGGAGCTGTTTTTT	CASSLGTTSNTGELFF
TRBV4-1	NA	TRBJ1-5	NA	TGCGCCAGCAGCCAAGGAGGCCTTATGAGAGGACCCCAGCCCCAGCATTTT	CASSQGGLMRGPQPQHF
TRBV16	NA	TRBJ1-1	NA	TGTGCCAGCAGCCAATCCAAGCAGGGCCACACTGAAGCTTTCTTT	CASSQSKQGHTEAFF
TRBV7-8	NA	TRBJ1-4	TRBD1	TGTGCCAGCAGCTTAGGGACAGGGTTTTGGGGGGAAAAACTGTTTTTT	CASSLGTGFWGEKLFF
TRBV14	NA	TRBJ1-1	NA	TGTGCCAGCAGCCAAGATCTTGGGAACCTCCTGAACACTGAAGCTTTCTTT	CASSQDLGNLLNTEAFF
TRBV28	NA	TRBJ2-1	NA	TGTGCCAGCAGTTCTGGCGGGGTGGGCTACAATGAGCAGTTCTTC	CASSSGGVGYNEQFF
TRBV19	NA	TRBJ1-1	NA	TGTGCCAGTAGTAGGACTCAGTCGGTGAACACTGAAGCTTTCTTT	CASSRTQSVNTEAFF
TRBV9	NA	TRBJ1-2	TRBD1	TGTGCCAGCAGACCCCAGGGGGGCGGACTTAACTATGGCTACACCTTC	CASRPQGGGLNYGYTF
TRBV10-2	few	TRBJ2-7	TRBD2	TGCGCCAGTTCCCTCTTACTAGCGGGAACCTACGAGCAGTACTTC	CASSLLLAGTYEQYF
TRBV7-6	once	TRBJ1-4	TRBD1	TGTGCCAGCAGCTTATTTCAGGGGGAAGATGAAAAACTGTTTTTT	CASSLFQGEDEKLFF
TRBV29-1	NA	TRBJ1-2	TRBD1	TGCAGCGTTCTCCCCTTCACAGGGGAACGTGGCTATGGCTACACCTTC	CSVLPFTGERGYGYTF
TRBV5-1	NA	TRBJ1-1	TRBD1	TGCGCCAGCAGCTCCGAGACAGGGGTGAGAGCTGAAGCTTTCTTT	CASSSETGVRAEAFF
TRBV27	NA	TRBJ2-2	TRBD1	TGTGCCAGCAGTTGGGGACAGCGAGTCACCGGGGAGCTGTTTTTT	CASSWGQRVTGELFF
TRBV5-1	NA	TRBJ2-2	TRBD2	TGCGCCAGCAGCTCTAGCGGACCGAACACCGGGGAGCTGTTTTTT	CASSSSGPNTGELFF
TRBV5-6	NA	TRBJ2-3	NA	TGTGCCAGCAGCTTTCGGGTCGTCGGCACAGATACGCAGTATTTT	CASSFRVVGTDTQYF
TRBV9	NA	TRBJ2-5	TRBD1	TGTGCCAGCAGCGTAGGAAAGTCGGACAGGGAGGACCAAGAGACCCAGTACTTC	CASSVGKSDREDQETQYF
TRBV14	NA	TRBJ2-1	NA	TGTGCCAGCAGCCCCACCCACAATGAGCAGTTCTTC	CASSPTHNEQFF
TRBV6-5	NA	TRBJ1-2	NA	NA	CASSSSTGYYGYTF
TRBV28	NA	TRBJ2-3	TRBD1	TGTGCCAGCAGTTTCTCGACGACAGGGCGGAGCACAGATACGCAGTATTTT	CASSFSTTGRSTDTQYF
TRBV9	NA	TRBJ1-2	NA	TGTGCCAGCAGCGTTGCCACCTCCTATGGCTACACCTTC	CASSVATSYGYTF
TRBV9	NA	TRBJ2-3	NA	TGTGCCAGCAGCCTTAATCGACTCCAGAGCACAGATACGCAGTATTTT	CASSLNRLQSTDTQYF
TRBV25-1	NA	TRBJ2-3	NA	TGTGCCAGCAGTGTTAGCGGTACAGATACGCAGTATTTT	CASSVSGTDTQYF
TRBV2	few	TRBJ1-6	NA	TGTGCCAGCGCGGTCAGGGTTGATTCACCCCTCCACTTT	CASAVRVDSPLHF
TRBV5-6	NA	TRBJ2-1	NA	TGTGCCAGCAGCTTGCTAGTTGCGGATGAGCAGTTCTTC	CASSLLVADEQFF
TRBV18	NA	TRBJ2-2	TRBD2	TGTGCCAGCTCATCTCGTAGCGGGGACACCGGGGAGCTGTTTTTT	CASSSRSGDTGELFF
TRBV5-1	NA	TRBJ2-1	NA	TGCGCCAGCAGCTTGGATTACAATGAGCAGTTCTTC	CASSLDYNEQFF
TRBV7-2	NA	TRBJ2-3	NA	TGTGCCAGCAGCTTAAGTCCGGGCGTAGATACGCAGTATTTT	CASSLSPGVDTQYF
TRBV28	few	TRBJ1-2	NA	TGTGCCAGCAGTTTTAACTCTTGGAGGACAGCGACCTTC	CASSFNSWRTATF
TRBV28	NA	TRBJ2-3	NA	TGTGCCAGCACAACCTTCGGGGGTACGCAGTATTTT	CASTTFGGTQYF
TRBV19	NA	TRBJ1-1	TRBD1	TGTGCCAGTAGCCACAGGGGATTGGTCACTGAAGCTTTCTTT	CASSHRGLVTEAFF
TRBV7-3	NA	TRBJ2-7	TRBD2	TGTGCCAGCAGCTGGGCGGGAGGGCTACCCTACGAGCAGTACTTC	CASSWAGGLPYEQYF
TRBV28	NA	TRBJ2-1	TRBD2	TGTGCCAGCAGTTTGGCGGGAGTTATATACAATGAGCAGTTCTTC	CASSLAGVIYNEQFF
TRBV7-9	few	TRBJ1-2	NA	TGTGCCAGCAGCGGGGACGGTTATGGCTACACCTTC	CASSGDGYGYTF
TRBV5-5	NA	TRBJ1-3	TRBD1	TGTGCCAGCAGCTCGACAGGGGTACGCTCTGGAAACACCATATATTTT	CASSSTGVRSGNTIYF
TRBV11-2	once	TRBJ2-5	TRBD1	TGTGCCAGCAGCCGAACAGGGGCGGGTAGGGAGACCCAGTACTTC	CASSRTGAGRETQYF
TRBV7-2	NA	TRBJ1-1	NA	TGTGCCAGCAGCTTAGGACGGGTTGGGGGTAACACTGAAGCTTTCTTT	CASSLGRVGGNTEAFF
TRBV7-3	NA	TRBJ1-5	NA	TGTGCCAGCAGCTTAGGACCTAATCAGCCCCAGCATTTT	CASSLGPNQPQHF
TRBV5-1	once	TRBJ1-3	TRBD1	TGCGCCAGCAGCTTACAACAGGGGATTGCCGGAAACACCATATATTTT	CASSLQQGIAGNTIYF
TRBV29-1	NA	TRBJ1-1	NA	TGCAGCGCTGGACGGGCAAACACTGAAGCTTTCTTT	CSAGRANTEAFF
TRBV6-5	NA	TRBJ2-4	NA	TGTGCCAGCAGTAGCCCCGGGACCGGCATTCAGTACTTC	CASSSPGTGIQYF
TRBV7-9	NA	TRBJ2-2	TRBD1	TGTGCCAGCAGCAGGGGGACAGGGAACACCGGGGAGCTGTTTTTT	CASSRGTGNTGELFF
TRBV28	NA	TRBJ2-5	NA	TGTGCCAGCAGTTTACCCCGGGGGCGTCAAGAGACCCAGTACTTC	CASSLPRGRQETQYF
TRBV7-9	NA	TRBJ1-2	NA	TGTGCCACACAGTCGAATGCCCTCTATGGCTACACCTTC	CATQSNALYGYTF
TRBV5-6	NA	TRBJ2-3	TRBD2	TGTGCCAGCAGCTCGGGACTAGCGGGAGCCGGTGACACAGATACGCAGTATTTT	CASSSGLAGAGDTDTQYF